This T cell receptor beta chain was found in a study of blood T cell repertoires in COVID-19. The wider study: Donors in Cohort 3 who had recovered were those with two negative PCRs, healthcare professional clearance, or resolution of their symptoms. Both acute and convalescent COVID-19 samples were obtained from the United States, Italy and Spain. T cells, B-cell-depleted T cells, or PBMCs provided the cDNA or gDNA that served as material.

Repertoires were generated with immunoSEQ multiplex PCR, while TCRdb's copy carries only in-frame clones and drops some. Among approximately 360,000 clones listed, 70% to 90% were seen once. This CDR3 contains 18 residues. Per the germline V gene, CDR1 is SGHRS and CDR2 is YFSETQ. V was clipped by 4 bases and J by 0 bases; unmatched bases: 10. Enrolled through a virtual design, the participants were between roughly 18 and 95 years of age and came from 24 US areas. The chain carries TRBV5-1 and TRBJ1-3; 10 bases align to TRBD1. This sequence was found in a man aged 35 to 55 in a cohort exposed to, infected with or recovered from COVID-19 (not recorded which). The sequenced sample consisted of PBMCs or T cells enriched from blood (not recorded which). CDR3 protein: CASSPGDRGPLSGNTIYF. The CDR3 DNA follows: TGCGCCAGCAGCCCGGGGGACAGGGGCCCCCTCTCTGGAAACACCATATATTTT.